This T cell receptor beta chain originates from a study of blood T cell repertoires in COVID-19. Study details: Both acute and convalescent COVID-19 samples were obtained from the United States, Italy and Spain.

Notes on this clone: Other DNA sequences within the sample encode an identical CDR3.

V was cut by 5 bases and J by 0 bases, with 11 bases left in between. Germline lookup yields CDR1 MDHEN and CDR2 SYDVKM. The CDR3 runs 15 residues. The data were produced by immunoSEQ multiplex PCR, yet TCRdb's version contains in-frame clones alone and is incomplete. The sample lists 470,000 or so clones; 87% were seen once. This chain connects TRBV28 to TRBJ1-3, with TRBD1 as a possible D gene (5 bases). The sample was PBMCs or T cells enriched from blood (not recorded which). This receptor was obtained from a woman aged 18-30 years with acute COVID-19. CDR3 sequence: CASSPGTASGNTIYF. The CDR3 nucleotides are TGTGCCAGCAGTCCCGGGACTGCCTCTGGAAACACCATATATTTT. The full variable domain, with the rest looked up from reference TRBV28 and TRBJ1-3, is DVKVTQSSRYLVKRTGEKVFLECVQDMDHENMFWYRQDPGLGLRLIYFSYDVKMKEKGDIPEGYSVSREKKERFSLILESASTNQTSMYLCASSPGTASGNTIYFGEGSWLTVV.